Listed below are T cell receptor beta chains from one sample, sequenced in a study of cytomegalovirus exposure and HLA in healthy donors. This table comes from immunoSEQ multiplex PCR, and its TCRdb copy is limited to in-frame clones, with some not included. This table holds approximately 160,000 clones, approximately 81% found once. Sequenced input: PBMCs. The receptors come from a young woman in good health and CMV-seronegative. Each CDR3 is given with its conserved first and last residue.

TRBV27	CASSSSGRDRGWRGYTF
TRBV28	CASSLGRGQYVLNTEAFF
TRBV5-1	CASSLSHSMDTDTQYF
TRBV11-2	CASSPGLAGEQYF
TRBV19	CASSSAGFRGNNEKLFF
TRBV28	CASTTGNYGYTF
TRBV13	CASSPPAGRRTDTQYF
TRBV18	CASSPSPQGETQYF
TRBV19	CASGGRETQYF
TRBV7-2	CASTPKREVNEQFF
TRBV28	CASSSRTSGERQEDTQYF
TRBV5-4	CASSLVRGGEQFF
TRBV28	CASSLLAGGPGANVLTF
TRBV6-4	CASSATSTGANVLTF
TRBV5-5	CASNRQGNEQFF
TRBV2	CASSGPTGRYGYTF
TRBV18	CASSSGQGYQPQHF
TRBV29-1	CSVEQYNEQFF
TRBV11-2	CASSLGRQGTGETQYF
TRBV7-2	CATGLAGKLDTQYF
TRBV5-1	CASSLREAAEQFF
TRBV19	CASTSNGRVRGYTF
TRBV5-1	CASGRANEQFF
TRBV13	CASSLGPAGVSGDEQFF
TRBV28	CASSEPGTGIRSAANGYTF
TRBV25-1	CASSEYNRVDTIYF
TRBV7-8	CASSGRTGGTDTQYF